These 11 T cell receptor beta chains originate from one sample sequenced in a study of blood T cell repertoires in COVID-19. The table came from immunoSEQ multiplex PCR; TCRdb's copy has only in-frame clones and leaves some out. The sample has more than 200,000 clones, less than 90% seen once. What was sequenced was peripheral blood. Receptors were obtained from a woman older than 75 with COVID-19, enrolled during active disease.

The chain is built from TRBV5-1 and TRBJ2-3; D not certain. With 2 bases removed from V and 0 bases from J, the gap between germline ends came to 7 bases. In germline, CDR1 is SGHRS, CDR2 YFSETQ. The CDR3 consists of 14 residues. CDR3 coding DNA: TGCGCCAGCAGCTTCGAGTCCAGCACAGATACGCAGTATTTT. This encodes CASSFESSTDTQYF.

CDR3 nucleotide sequence: TGTGCCAGTAGAGCGGCGGTCATGAACACTGAAGCTTTCTTT. Translated, it gives CASRAAVMNTEAFF. This chain uses TRBV19 with TRBJ1-1; D gene ambiguous. The CDR3 has 14 residues. Germline assignment: CDR1 LNHDA and CDR2 SQIVND (reference sequence). V lost 6 bases and J 0 bases, leaving 11 bases between the germline ends.

The chain joins TRBV29-1 to TRBJ1-1; D is possibly TRBD1 (6 bases). The CDR3 is 12 amino acids. The germline V gene has CDR1 SQVTM and CDR2 ANQGSEA. V was cut by 6 bases and J by 4 bases, with 12 bases left in between. CDR3 amino acids: CSVTRGSTEAFF. In DNA, the CDR3 is TGCAGCGTCACGAGGGGGTCCACTGAAGCTTTCTTT.

This clone has a single count. The chain joins TRBV3-1 (or the pseudogene TRBV3-2) to TRBJ1-3; D unresolved. Trimming pared 9 bases from V and 4 bases from J, leaving 13 bases between. Germline V gives CDR1 LGHDT, CDR2 YNNKEL (reference sequence). The length of the CDR3 is 13 residues. As DNA, the CDR3 is TGTGCCAGTGGAAAGACATTAGGAAACACCATATATTTT. Translation gives CASGKTLGNTIYF.

This clone was picked up one time. CDR3 in amino acids: CASSSGTGSNQPQHF. As DNA, the CDR3 is TGTGCCAGCAGCTCGGGGACAGGAAGCAATCAGCCCCAGCATTTT. This chain connects TRBV3-1 (or the pseudogene TRBV3-2) to TRBJ1-5, with TRBD1 matching 8 bases. This CDR3 has 15 residues. Germline CDR1 LGHDT, CDR2 YNNKEL (reference sequence). V was pared by 5 bases and J by 1 base, with 4 bases of the junction left unmatched.

The chain recombines TRBV5-4 with TRBJ1-2; weak D call: TRBD1 (6 bases). The CDR3 length is 15 residues. The V gene lost 1 base and the J gene lost 1 base, with 11 bases spanning the gap. Germline lookup yields CDR1 SGHNT and CDR2 YYREEE (reference sequence). CDR3 DNA: TGTGCCAGCAGCTTGCCCGACAGGCTTAACTATGGCTACACCTTC. It encodes CASSLPDRLNYGYTF. Full variable domain (missing parts from reference TRBV5-4 and TRBJ1-2): ETGVTQSPTHLIKTRGQQVTLRCSSQSGHNTVSWYQQALGQGPQFIFQYYREEENGRGNFPPRFSGLQFPNYSSELNVNALELDDSALYLCASSLPDRLNYGYTFGSGTRLTVV.

The rearrangement links TRBV18 to TRBJ2-2, with a possible D match to TRBD1 (6 bases). Germline CDR1 reads KGHSH; CDR2 reads LQKENI. The CDR3 covers 18 residues. Trimming took 2 bases from V and 5 from J, leaving 21 bases between them. The CDR3 loop reads CASSPTLLGQARTGELFF. CDR3 nucleotides: TGTGCCAGCTCACCAACTCTACTGGGACAAGCTCGAACCGGGGAGCTGTTTTTT.

This chain links TRBV19 with TRBJ1-2; weak D call: TRBD1 (5 bases). The CDR3 has 13 amino acids. Germline V gives CDR1 LNHDA, CDR2 SQIVND (reference sequence). V was cut by 7 bases and J by 2 bases, with 11 bases left in between. CDR3 in amino acids: CASNQGHNYGYTF. Here the CDR3 DNA reads TGTGCCAGTAACCAGGGCCACAACTATGGCTACACCTTC.

V usage is TRBV3-1 (or the pseudogene TRBV3-2) and J usage is TRBJ1-4, with 8 bases matching TRBD1. Trimming took 5 bases from V and 8 from J; bases not matched to a gene: 7. The CDR3 is 14 residues long. Germline CDR1 is LGHDT and CDR2 is YNNKEL (reference sequence). The CDR3 spells CASSSTGGHEKLFF. The CDR3 DNA reads as TGTGCCAGCAGCAGTACAGGGGGGCACGAAAAACTGTTTTTT.

V is TRBV10-3 and J is TRBJ2-5; a possible D gene is TRBD2 (7 bases). The CDR3 has 15 residues. Trimming left V 3 bases short and J 4 bases short, with 15 bases between. Germline CDR1 reads ENHRY; CDR2 reads SYGVKD. The CDR3 DNA sequence: TGTGCCATCAGTGACAAGGGGGGGGCTGGAGAGACCCAGTACTTC. It is translated as CAISDKGGAGETQYF.

J is TRBJ1-4 and V is TRBV10-3; a possible D gene is TRBD1 (6 bases). Germline assignment: CDR1 ENHRY and CDR2 SYGVKD. V was clipped by 6 bases and J by 0 bases, with 8 bases between them. The CDR3 totals 14 residues. The CDR3 loop is CAIRAGATNEKLFF. The DNA of the CDR3 is TGTGCCATCAGGGCAGGGGCAACTAATGAAAAACTGTTTTTT.